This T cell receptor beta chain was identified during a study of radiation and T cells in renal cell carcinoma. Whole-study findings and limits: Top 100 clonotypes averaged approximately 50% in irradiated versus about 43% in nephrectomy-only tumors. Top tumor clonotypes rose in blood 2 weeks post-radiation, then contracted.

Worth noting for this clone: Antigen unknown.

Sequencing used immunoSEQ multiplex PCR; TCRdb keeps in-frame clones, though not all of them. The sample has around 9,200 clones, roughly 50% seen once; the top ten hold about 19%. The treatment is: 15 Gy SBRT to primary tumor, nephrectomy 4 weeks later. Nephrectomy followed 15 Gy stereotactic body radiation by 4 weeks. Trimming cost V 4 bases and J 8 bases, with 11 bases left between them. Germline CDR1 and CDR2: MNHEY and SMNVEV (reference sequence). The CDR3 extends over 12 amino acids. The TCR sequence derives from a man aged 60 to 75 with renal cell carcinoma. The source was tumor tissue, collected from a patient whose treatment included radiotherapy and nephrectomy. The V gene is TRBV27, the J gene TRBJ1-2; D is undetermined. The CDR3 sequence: CASSSGLRGYTF. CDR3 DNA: TGTGCCAGCAGTTCGGGCCTCAGGGGCTACACCTTC.